These T cell receptor beta chains were read from a single sample in a study of blood T cells in healthy people across ages. TCRdb processed the 5' RACE reads anew with MiXCR; each CDR3 protein has one entry. The data show over a million distinct CDR3 sequences, with roughly 43% seen just once and 4% held by the top ten. The sequenced material came from blood. The origin of the receptors is a woman under 30 in good health. Both conserved end residues are part of each CDR3. The order of the fields is J gene, V gene, clone size, D gene, CDR3 DNA, CDR3 protein. The D gene is left open where the match is weak. Size values are once, few and many counts, or a class for expanded clones, and some rows have none.

j_call: TRBJ1-1
v_call: TRBV7-3
clone_size: few
d_call: .
cdr3_nt: TGTGCCAGCAGCTTAGAATCGGGGATGAACACTGAAGCTTTCTTT
cdr3_aa: CASSLESGMNTEAFF

j_call: TRBJ2-5
v_call: TRBV4-1
clone_size: few
d_call: .
cdr3_nt: TGCGCCAGCAGCCAAGTTACAGGGAACCAAGAGACCCAGTACTTC
cdr3_aa: CASSQVTGNQETQYF

j_call: TRBJ1-4
v_call: TRBV5-1
clone_size: .
d_call: .
cdr3_nt: TGCGCCAGCAGCTTGGGCTACAGTTCTGGCGAAAAACTGTTTTTT
cdr3_aa: CASSLGYSSGEKLFF

j_call: TRBJ2-7
v_call: TRBV29-1
clone_size: many
d_call: TRBD2
cdr3_nt: TGCAGCGTCGGACTAGCGGGGGCCTACGAGCAGTACTTC
cdr3_aa: CSVGLAGAYEQYF

j_call: TRBJ1-2
v_call: TRBV4-3
clone_size: .
d_call: .
cdr3_nt: TGCGCCAGCAGCCAGGGTCGCGCAAATGGCTACACCTTC
cdr3_aa: CASSQGRANGYTF

j_call: TRBJ1-5
v_call: TRBV27
clone_size: few
d_call: .
cdr3_nt: TGTGCCAGCAGTTTAGGAGGGTTTAGCAATCAGCCCCAGCATTTT
cdr3_aa: CASSLGGFSNQPQHF

j_call: TRBJ2-3
v_call: TRBV7-2
clone_size: .
d_call: .
cdr3_nt: TGTGCCAGCAGCTTACTGTCAGGTGGAGATACGCAGTATTTT
cdr3_aa: CASSLLSGGDTQYF

j_call: TRBJ2-5
v_call: TRBV6-5
clone_size: .
d_call: TRBD1
cdr3_nt: TGTGCCAGCATTTGGACAGGGCAGTATTTTGAGACCCAGTACTTC
cdr3_aa: CASIWTGQYFETQYF

j_call: TRBJ2-3
v_call: TRBV4-3
clone_size: many
d_call: .
cdr3_nt: TGCGCCAGCAGCCAAGACAGACTCATCCTCGGCACAGATACGCAGTATTTT
cdr3_aa: CASSQDRLILGTDTQYF

j_call: TRBJ2-2
v_call: TRBV29-1
clone_size: .
d_call: .
cdr3_nt: TGCAGCGTTGCGGGGGCGAACACCGGGGAGCTGTTTTTT
cdr3_aa: CSVAGANTGELFF

j_call: TRBJ1-5
v_call: TRBV10-3
clone_size: .
d_call: .
cdr3_nt: TGTGCCATCAGGGGAGAGGGTCGGGATCAGCCCCAGCATTTT
cdr3_aa: CAIRGEGRDQPQHF

j_call: TRBJ2-5
v_call: TRBV6-5
clone_size: few
d_call: .
cdr3_nt: TGTGCCAGCAGTTACCGTCAGGGAGTAGGTGAGCAGTACTTC
cdr3_aa: CASSYRQGVGEQYF

j_call: TRBJ2-3
v_call: TRBV5-6
clone_size: .
d_call: .
cdr3_nt: TGTGCCAGCAGCTTGGCGCGTAAGCGCACAGATACGCAGTATTTT
cdr3_aa: CASSLARKRTDTQYF

j_call: TRBJ2-1
v_call: TRBV7-2
clone_size: .
d_call: .
cdr3_nt: TGTGCCAGCAGCTTCAGATCTCACAATGAGCAGTTCTTC
cdr3_aa: CASSFRSHNEQFF

j_call: TRBJ2-5
v_call: TRBV11-2
clone_size: few
d_call: .
cdr3_nt: TGTGCCAGCAGCCTGACAAGGGGTTGGGAGCAGTACTTC
cdr3_aa: CASSLTRGWEQYF

j_call: TRBJ2-3
v_call: TRBV10-3
clone_size: many
d_call: TRBD1
cdr3_nt: TGTGCCATCAGCCGGGACAGGGGGGATACGCAGTATTTT
cdr3_aa: CAISRDRGDTQYF

j_call: TRBJ2-3
v_call: TRBV12-3/TRBV12-4
clone_size: few
d_call: TRBD2
cdr3_nt: TGTGCCTCCCTGCGGCGGGGGGGCGAGAGAGCAGATACGCAGTATTTT
cdr3_aa: CASLRRGGERADTQYF

j_call: TRBJ1-2
v_call: TRBV7-2
clone_size: few
d_call: .
cdr3_nt: TGTGCCAGTAGGGGTCCCGCCCGTATCAACTATGGCTACACCTTC
cdr3_aa: CASRGPARINYGYTF

j_call: TRBJ2-5
v_call: TRBV6-2/TRBV6-3
clone_size: .
d_call: .
cdr3_nt: TGTGCCAGCAGTCCCGGGACAATATCCCTACGAGAGACCCAGTACTTC
cdr3_aa: CASSPGTISLRETQYF

j_call: TRBJ1-4
v_call: TRBV6-2/TRBV6-3
clone_size: .
d_call: .
cdr3_nt: TGTGCCAGCAGTTACTCGATCCTGAGGGAAAAACTGTTTTTT
cdr3_aa: CASSYSILREKLFF

j_call: TRBJ1-5
v_call: TRBV25-1
clone_size: once
d_call: .
cdr3_nt: TGTGCCAGCAGGCCGAAGGGACCCAATCAGCCCCAGCATTTT
cdr3_aa: CASRPKGPNQPQHF

j_call: TRBJ1-4
v_call: TRBV7-9
clone_size: .
d_call: .
cdr3_nt: TGTGCCAGCAGTTGGGCCGGGGTTGGCGAAAAACTGTTTTTT
cdr3_aa: CASSWAGVGEKLFF

j_call: TRBJ2-2
v_call: TRBV28
clone_size: once
d_call: TRBD1
cdr3_nt: TGTGCCAGCAGTCCCAGCCGGGACAGGGGCGCCGGGGAGCTGTTTTTT
cdr3_aa: CASSPSRDRGAGELFF

j_call: TRBJ2-7
v_call: TRBV29-1
clone_size: .
d_call: .
cdr3_nt: TGCAGCGTTGAATTAGCGGAGGCGAACTCCTACGAGCAGTACTTC
cdr3_aa: CSVELAEANSYEQYF

j_call: TRBJ2-1
v_call: TRBV6-5
clone_size: .
d_call: .
cdr3_nt: TGTGCCAGCAGTTACCGGGGATTCTCCTACAATGAGCAGTTCTTC
cdr3_aa: CASSYRGFSYNEQFF

j_call: TRBJ2-7
v_call: TRBV20-1
clone_size: once
d_call: TRBD2
cdr3_nt: TGCAGTGCTAGGGGCGGGAGGGCCTCGGACGAGCAGTACTTC
cdr3_aa: CSARGGRASDEQYF

j_call: TRBJ2-1
v_call: TRBV4-3
clone_size: few
d_call: TRBD2
cdr3_nt: TGCGCCAGCAGCCAAGATATCGCTAGCGGGGCATACAATGAGCAGTTCTTC
cdr3_aa: CASSQDIASGAYNEQFF

j_call: TRBJ2-5
v_call: TRBV29-1
clone_size: .
d_call: .
cdr3_nt: TGCAGCGTTAGACACCCGGGGGCCAAGACTCAAGAGACCCAGTACTTC
cdr3_aa: CSVRHPGAKTQETQYF

j_call: TRBJ1-1
v_call: TRBV20-1
clone_size: .
d_call: .
cdr3_nt: TGCAGTGCTAGAGTCAGACAGGCGGACACTGAAGCTTTCTTT
cdr3_aa: CSARVRQADTEAFF

j_call: TRBJ2-7
v_call: TRBV5-1
clone_size: few
d_call: TRBD2
cdr3_nt: TGCGCCAGCAGCTTGAGTAGCGGGGCCTACGAGCAGTACTTC
cdr3_aa: CASSLSSGAYEQYF

j_call: TRBJ2-1
v_call: TRBV20-1
clone_size: .
d_call: .
cdr3_nt: TGCAGTGCTGGGGGGGGCATGGGCTCCTACAATGAGCAGTTCTTC
cdr3_aa: CSAGGGMGSYNEQFF

j_call: TRBJ1-2
v_call: TRBV7-9
clone_size: few
d_call: .
cdr3_nt: TGTGCCAGCACCTACAGCCATCCCGGTGGCTACACCTTC
cdr3_aa: CASTYSHPGGYTF

j_call: TRBJ1-2
v_call: TRBV7-9
clone_size: few
d_call: TRBD1
cdr3_nt: TGTGCCAGCAGCTCAGGACAGGCGGATGGCTACACCTTC
cdr3_aa: CASSSGQADGYTF

j_call: TRBJ1-1
v_call: TRBV29-1
clone_size: .
d_call: .
cdr3_nt: TGCAGCGTCCGGGTGTCGAACACTGAAGCTTTCTTT
cdr3_aa: CSVRVSNTEAFF

j_call: TRBJ2-1
v_call: TRBV10-3
clone_size: .
d_call: .
cdr3_nt: TGTGCCATCAGTGAGTCGACAGCGGAGCAGTTCTTC
cdr3_aa: CAISESTAEQFF

j_call: TRBJ1-5
v_call: TRBV30
clone_size: few
d_call: TRBD1
cdr3_nt: TGTGCCTGGACCCCTCAGGGGGCCCTAGGCAATCAGCCCCAGCATTTT
cdr3_aa: CAWTPQGALGNQPQHF

j_call: TRBJ2-7
v_call: TRBV7-9
clone_size: .
d_call: .
cdr3_nt: TGTGCCAGCAGCTTCATGGACGGTACCTACGAGCAGTACTTC
cdr3_aa: CASSFMDGTYEQYF

j_call: TRBJ1-2
v_call: TRBV15
clone_size: .
d_call: .
cdr3_nt: TGTGCCACCAGTCCGGGCAGGGCTGACTATGGCTACACCTTC
cdr3_aa: CATSPGRADYGYTF

j_call: TRBJ2-7
v_call: TRBV20-1
clone_size: few
d_call: TRBD2
cdr3_nt: TGCAGTGCCACGACTAGCGGGAGGGCCAATGAGCAGTACTTC
cdr3_aa: CSATTSGRANEQYF

j_call: TRBJ1-5
v_call: TRBV29-1
clone_size: .
d_call: .
cdr3_nt: TGCAGCGTGGCAGACGGAGCAAATCAGCCCCAGCATTTT
cdr3_aa: CSVADGANQPQHF

j_call: TRBJ2-1
v_call: TRBV7-2
clone_size: .
d_call: TRBD2
cdr3_nt: TGTGCCAGCAGCCCGGCCCTAGCGGAGGAGGGGGAGCAGTTCTTC
cdr3_aa: CASSPALAEEGEQFF

j_call: TRBJ2-7
v_call: TRBV25-1
clone_size: few
d_call: TRBD1
cdr3_nt: TGTGCCAGCAGTGTATACGACAGGGGTGGCTCCTACGAGCAGTACTTC
cdr3_aa: CASSVYDRGGSYEQYF

j_call: TRBJ2-5
v_call: TRBV30
clone_size: .
d_call: .
cdr3_nt: TGTGCCTGGAGTGGAGGACCCCAAGAGACCCAGTACTTC
cdr3_aa: CAWSGGPQETQYF

j_call: TRBJ1-4
v_call: TRBV5-1
clone_size: .
d_call: .
cdr3_nt: TGCGCCAGCAGCTTGGTTGCTGGGGAAGAAAAACTGTTTTTT
cdr3_aa: CASSLVAGEEKLFF

j_call: TRBJ2-1
v_call: TRBV6-5
clone_size: few
d_call: .
cdr3_nt: TGTGCCAGCAGTTACCGTACAGGGAATGAGCAGTTCTTC
cdr3_aa: CASSYRTGNEQFF

j_call: TRBJ1-2
v_call: TRBV20-1
clone_size: many
d_call: .
cdr3_nt: TGCAGTGCTAGAGACGGGGTTTCCTATGGCTACACCTTC
cdr3_aa: CSARDGVSYGYTF

j_call: TRBJ2-1
v_call: TRBV7-6
clone_size: few
d_call: TRBD1
cdr3_nt: TGTGCCAGCAGCTTAGCCCATCTACAGGGGGATGAGCAGTTCTTC
cdr3_aa: CASSLAHLQGDEQFF

j_call: TRBJ1-1
v_call: TRBV20-1
clone_size: few
d_call: .
cdr3_nt: TGCAGTGCTATTACCTTGTCTACTGAAGCTTTCTTT
cdr3_aa: CSAITLSTEAFF

j_call: TRBJ2-5
v_call: TRBV7-2
clone_size: few
d_call: .
cdr3_nt: TGTGCCAGCAGCTTCCAACAGGGCCCAGGGGAGACCCAGTACTTC
cdr3_aa: CASSFQQGPGETQYF

j_call: TRBJ1-1
v_call: TRBV29-1
clone_size: .
d_call: .
cdr3_nt: TGCAGCGTCTTCTCGCTTGAAGCTTTCTTT
cdr3_aa: CSVFSLEAFF

j_call: TRBJ2-1
v_call: TRBV4-3
clone_size: once
d_call: TRBD2
cdr3_nt: TGCGCCAGCAGCCAGACTAGCGGGGGATTCAATGAGCAGTTCTTC
cdr3_aa: CASSQTSGGFNEQFF

j_call: TRBJ2-4
v_call: TRBV7-6
clone_size: .
d_call: .
cdr3_nt: TGTGCCAGCCGTCCGGGTCGGGACGCCAAAAACATTCAGTACTTC
cdr3_aa: CASRPGRDAKNIQYF